This TCR beta chain was recorded in a study of T cell responses to AZD1222 COVID-19 vaccine. About the research overall: Pooled samples include second doses given at about 4 or 12 weeks.

Study-wide results and limits: Repertoire sampling was restricted to post-peak T cell response timepoints. Nearly half of spike-specific TCRs reportedly target unmutated variant regions.

On this clone: Its antigen is not known.

The CDR3 consists of 17 residues. From germline, CDR1 is SGDLS and CDR2 YYNGEE. With 2 bases removed from V and 2 bases from J, the gap between germline ends came to 19 bases. Produced via immunoSEQ multiplex PCR; TCRdb's table is partial and in-frame only. Seen here are over 150,000 clones, roughly 90% observed once, and the top ten hold more than 5.5%. The sequences come from peripheral blood, collected on day 0 of AZD1222 vaccination. This sequence joins TRBV9 and TRBJ1-2, with TRBD1 as a possible D gene (5 bases). The source of this sequence is an adult in good health. The CDR3 spells CASSVDPLPGPNYGYTF. As DNA, the CDR3 is TGTGCCAGCAGCGTGGATCCATTACCGGGACCGAACTATGGCTACACCTTC. The full variable domain, completed using reference TRBV9 and TRBJ1-2, is DSGVTQTPKHLITATGQRVTLRCSPRSGDLSVYWYQQSLDQGLQFLIQYYNGEERAKGNILERFSAQQFPDLHSELNLSSLELGDSALYFCASSVDPLPGPNYGYTFGSGTRLTVV.